A single sample is the source of the 25 T cell receptor beta chains below, sequenced in a study of T-cell memory formation after mild COVID-19. Each CDR3 protein gets one entry after TCRdb re-called the 5' RACE reads with MiXCR. The sample includes about 170,000 distinct CDR3 sequences, approximately 13% of them seen just once. Sequencing input: PBMCs or a T cell subset sorted from them (not recorded which). The origin of the receptors is a man aged 18-30 years who had mild COVID-19 (a few samples of this study predate the infection). Cell type and time point are not known.

This chain links TRBV7-2 with TRBJ2-6, with TRBD1 as a possible D gene (5 bases). The germline V and J ends were trimmed by 5 bases and 2 bases, with 10 bases remaining between them. The CDR3 loop spans 15 amino acids. Per the germline V gene, CDR1 is SGHTA and CDR2 is FQGNSA. CDR3 loop: CASSEQGTGANVLTF. The CDR3 nucleotides read TGTGCCAGCAGCGAGCAGGGAACTGGGGCCAACGTCCTGACTTTC.

This clonotype was observed at least ten times. The chain recombines TRBV4-3 with TRBJ1-6, with a tentative D call TRBD1 (6 bases). Deletions cut 4 bases from V and 8 bases from J, with 12 bases between. The CDR3 runs to 14 residues. Germline V gives CDR1 LGHNA, CDR2 YSLEER. The CDR3 DNA sequence: TGCGCCAGCAGCCGTACAGGGACTGATTCACCCCTCCACTTT. Its protein product is CASSRTGTDSPLHF.

This clonotype was detected many times. The chain uses TRBV28 and TRBJ2-2, with 7 bases aligning to TRBD1. Unmatched junction bases numbered 7, after V lost 6 bases and J lost 0 bases. Per germline, CDR1 MDHEN and CDR2 SYDVKM. CDR3 length: 16 amino acids. Written as DNA, the CDR3 is TGTGCCAGCAGCCCCGGGGACAGAGCGAACACCGGGGAGCTGTTTTTT. Translated: CASSPGDRANTGELFF.

The gene calls are TRBV5-1 and TRBJ1-4; 7 nucleotides align to TRBD1. The germline gives CDR1 SGHRS, CDR2 YFSETQ. Trimming cost V 5 bases and J 7 bases; bases outside gene matches: 8. There are 14 residues in the CDR3. The CDR3 bases are TGCGCCAGCAGTTTTGACAGGGCGGGTGAAAAACTGTTTTTT. Translation gives CASSFDRAGEKLFF.

This clonotype has more than one count but fewer than ten. The chain carries TRBV20-1 and TRBJ2-1; 9 nucleotides match TRBD2. The CDR3 extends over 16 amino acids. The V segment lost 1 base and the J segment 5 bases; nucleotides outside the gene matches: 9. Looked up from germline, CDR1 is DFQATT and CDR2 is SNEGSKA (reference sequence). CDR3 in DNA: TGCAGTGCTAGAGCGGGAAGCGGGGGGTATGACAATGAGCAGTTCTTC. It yields the protein CSARAGSGGYDNEQFF.

The chain couples TRBV7-3 to TRBJ2-3; unclear D gene. V lost 2 bases to trimming and J lost 0 bases, with 6 bases between them. This CDR3 spans 14 amino acids. Germline V gives CDR1 SGHTA, CDR2 FQGTGA. CDR3 in amino acids: CASSLGHSTDTQYF. DNA of the CDR3: TGTGCCAGCAGCTTAGGGCACAGCACAGATACGCAGTATTTT.

This rearrangement joins TRBV20-1 to TRBJ2-2; 7 bases agree with TRBD2. The J segment lost 0 bases and the V segment lost 2 bases, leaving 3 bases of the junction unmatched. The germline CDR1 and CDR2 sequences are DFQATT and SNEGSKA (reference sequence). CDR3 length equals 15 residues. The DNA of the CDR3 is TGCAGTGCTAGACTAGCGGCCTCGAACACCGGGGAGCTGTTTTTT. Protein product: CSARLAASNTGELFF.

There are a few counts of this clonotype. The chain is built from TRBV5-6 and TRBJ1-1; D might be TRBD1 (6 bases). V lost 4 bases to trimming and J lost 0 bases, with 13 bases between them. CDR1 and CDR2 (germline): SGHDT, YYEEEE. This CDR3 is 15 amino acids long. The CDR3 nucleotides are TGTGCCAGCAGCCGAACGGGGGGCATGAACACTGAAGCTTTCTTT. This gives the protein CASSRTGGMNTEAFF.

This clonotype has just a few counts. The V call is TRBV5-6, the J call TRBJ1-6, with TRBD1 matching 7 bases. J was trimmed by 8 bases and V by 0 bases; bases with no gene match: 11. Germline CDR1 reads SGHDT; CDR2 reads YYEEEE. CDR3 length equals 17 residues. CDR3: CASSLGGPGTVHSPLHF. In DNA, the CDR3 is TGTGCCAGCAGCTTGGGGGGCCCCGGGACAGTCCATTCACCCCTCCACTTT.

The chain links TRBV2 to TRBJ2-5; 10 bases agree with TRBD2. The CDR3 is made up of 15 amino acids. CDR1 SNHLY and CDR2 FYNNEI come from the germline V gene. The ends lost 4 bases at V and 7 bases at J; junction bases unmatched: 9. Written as DNA, the CDR3 is TGTGCCAGCAGTGGTAGCGGGGGGCTCAGCGGGACCCAGTACTTC. Protein: CASSGSGGLSGTQYF.

This clonotype has only a few counts. The chain recombines TRBV5-1 with TRBJ1-2; D may be TRBD1 (5 bases). Trimming pared 4 bases from V and 0 bases from J, leaving 16 bases between. This CDR3 comprises 16 residues. The germline V gene encodes CDR1 SGHRS and CDR2 YFSETQ. CDR3 in amino acids: CASSLLGRGTNYGYTF. The CDR3 coding sequence is TGCGCCAGCAGCCTCCTCGGCCGGGGGACTAACTATGGCTACACCTTC. Combining the CDR3 with reference TRBV5-1 and TRBJ1-2 gives the whole variable domain KAGVTQTPRYLIKTRGQQVTLSCSPISGHRSVSWYQQTPGQGLQFLFEYFSETQRNKGNFPGRFSGRQFSNSRSEMNVSTLELGDSALYLCASSLLGRGTNYGYTFGSGTRLTVV.

This chain joins TRBV12-3 or TRBV12-4 and TRBJ1-5; unclear D gene. The CDR3 sequence is 13 residues long. Trimming took off 6 bases at V and 4 bases at J, with 10 bases between the two ends. The CDR3 reads CASSLSPNQPQHF. CDR3 in DNA: TGTGCCAGCAGCCTAAGCCCAAATCAGCCCCAGCATTTT.

This clonotype appeared many times. The chain joins TRBV5-1 to TRBJ2-2, with D possibly TRBD1 on 5 matching bases. The CDR3 covers 16 residues. Trimming removed 4 bases at V and 5 bases at J, with 18 bases between. Germline CDR1 is SGHRS and CDR2 is YFSETQ. CDR3 nucleotide sequence: TGCGCCAGCAGCCTAATGACAGCCGTTGAGACCGGGGAGCTGTTTTTT. It encodes CASSLMTAVETGELFF.

This clonotype appeared a few times. The rearrangement links TRBV20-1 to TRBJ1-5; no firm D call. Germline values: CDR1 DFQATT, CDR2 SNEGSKA (reference sequence). Deletions cut 6 bases from V and 1 base from J, with 13 bases between. The CDR3 spans 14 residues. The CDR3 DNA follows: TGCAGTGCCCGGAGGACGGGAAGCAATCAGCCCCAGCATTTT. Its translation: CSARRTGSNQPQHF.

This clonotype appeared many times. This chain uses TRBV20-1 with TRBJ2-3; D is perhaps TRBD1 (5 bases). Looked up from germline, CDR1 is DFQATT and CDR2 is SNEGSKA (reference sequence). V was pared by 3 bases and J by 4 bases, with 14 bases between. The CDR3 covers 14 residues. DNA of the CDR3: TGCAGTGCTAGGGGGCCGCAGGGTGCAGATACGCAGTATTTT. It specifies CSARGPQGADTQYF.

The rearrangement links TRBV24-1 to TRBJ2-7; possibly TRBD1 for D (5 bases). The CDR3 is 17 residues long. Deletions cut 0 bases from V and 2 bases from J, with 16 bases between. Per the germline V gene, CDR1 is KGHDR and CDR2 is SFDVKD. The CDR3 sequence is CATSDLPGCTGTYEQYV. The DNA of the CDR3 is TGTGCCACCAGTGATTTGCCGGGTTGTACAGGAACCTACGAGCAGTACGTC.

This clonotype has only a few counts. V is TRBV19 and J is TRBJ2-4, with D possibly being TRBD1 (5 bases). This CDR3 is 15 amino acids long. V was cut by 5 bases and J by 4 bases, with 15 bases left in between. The germline CDR1 and CDR2 sequences are LNHDA and SQIVND (reference sequence). CDR3 amino acids: CASSSIAQVKNIQYF. CDR3 bases: TGTGCCAGTAGTTCGATCGCACAGGTAAAAAACATTCAGTACTTC.

The genes are TRBV4-3 and TRBJ2-3; weak D call: TRBD2 (7 bases). The CDR3 sequence is 16 residues long. The ends were cut back, 1 base at V and 6 bases at J, with 17 bases in the middle. Germline lookup yields CDR1 LGHNA and CDR2 YSLEER. The CDR3 nucleotides are TGCGCCAGCAGCCAAGGGACATCGCGGGGGCCGGATACGCAGTATTTT. It specifies CASSQGTSRGPDTQYF.

The chain carries TRBV7-9 and TRBJ1-2; D uncertain. CDR3 length equals 12 residues. The germline V and J ends were trimmed by 5 bases and 4 bases, with 8 bases remaining between them. Germline V gives CDR1 SEHNR, CDR2 FQNEAQ (reference sequence). In nucleotides, the CDR3 is TGTGCCAGCAGCCACTCACCCTATGGCTACACCTTC. It codes for CASSHSPYGYTF.

V gene TRBV7-2 combines with J gene TRBJ2-2, with 13 bases identical to TRBD2. Germline V lookup: CDR1 SGHTA, CDR2 FQGNSA. The CDR3 covers 17 residues. Trimming took 7 bases from V and 5 from J; bases not matched to a gene: 10. CDR3 protein: CASTVLAGGPRTGELFF. The CDR3 DNA is TGTGCCAGCACCGTACTAGCGGGGGGGCCCCGGACCGGGGAGCTGTTTTTT.

The chain joins TRBV27 to TRBJ2-7, with D possibly called TRBD1 or TRBD2 (6 bases each). Germline V CDR1 and CDR2: MNHEY, SMNVEV (reference sequence). The CDR3 consists of 12 residues. Trimming took 7 bases from V and 8 from J, leaving 15 bases between them. In nucleotides, the CDR3 is TGTGCCAGCAAATCAGGGGACTCTAAGCAGTACTTC. Amino acid sequence: CASKSGDSKQYF.

A few counts support this clonotype. V is TRBV6-2 or TRBV6-3 and J is TRBJ2-5; D may be TRBD1 (5 bases). The CDR3 extends over 12 amino acids. Germline CDR1 is MNHEY and CDR2 is SVGEGT. The V and J ends lost 5 bases and 3 bases respectively, with 7 bases between them. Written as DNA, the CDR3 is TGTGCCAGCAGTGACAGTGAAGAGACCCAGTACTTC. Amino acid sequence: CASSDSEETQYF.

This clonotype was counted between two and nine times. The chain carries TRBV5-1 and TRBJ1-1, with D possibly being TRBD1 (5 bases). Germline CDR1 reads SGHRS; CDR2 reads YFSETQ. The CDR3 extends over 17 amino acids. The germline V and J ends were trimmed by 3 bases and 0 bases, with 18 bases remaining between them. The DNA for the CDR3 is TGCGCCAGCAGCTGGGCCGGAGGGGCGTTGATGAACACTGAAGCTTTCTTT. Its translation is CASSWAGGALMNTEAFF.

This clonotype was seen only a few times. The chain joins TRBV28 to TRBJ1-1; D ambiguous. Germline V gives CDR1 MDHEN, CDR2 SYDVKM. The V end lost 11 bases, the J end lost 0 bases, and 16 bases lay between the germline ends. The CDR3 has 14 amino acids. This CDR3 is CASITPGMNTEAFF. CDR3 DNA sequence: TGTGCCTCCATTACCCCGGGAATGAACACTGAAGCTTTCTTT.

The chain joins TRBV19 to TRBJ2-1; 11 bases align to TRBD2. This CDR3 region has 15 residues. Germline loops: CDR1 LNHDA, CDR2 SQIVND (reference sequence). With 10 bases clipped from V and 8 bases from J, the junction kept 13 bases outside the gene matches. CDR3 region: CATGSGGAGSDEQFF. CDR3 DNA sequence: TGTGCCACCGGTAGCGGGGGGGCCGGTTCCGATGAGCAGTTCTTC.